A selection of T cell receptor beta chains follows, all from one sample in a study of T cell changes during pregnancy in multiple sclerosis. The protocol was immunoSEQ multiplex PCR, while the TCRdb copy is restricted to in-frame clones and leaves out a portion. The data contain about 40,000 clones, around 91% of them singletons. Material: CD4+ T cells from peripheral blood mononuclear cells, obtained before pregnancy. The source is a female donor with multiple sclerosis, enrolled in a pregnancy study. Each CDR3 is given with its conserved first and last residue. Fields, in order: clone size, V gene, J gene, CDR3 protein. Part of the rows lack a size; the others show once, few, many or a class for expanded clones.

clone_size: -; v_call: TRBV6-5; j_call: TRBJ2-1; cdr3_aa: CASSLRWSSYNEQFF
clone_size: -; v_call: TRBV27; j_call: TRBJ1-5; cdr3_aa: CASTTGQGSRGSNQPQHF
clone_size: -; v_call: TRBV6-5; j_call: TRBJ1-5; cdr3_aa: CASSSDRSGGPQHF
clone_size: -; v_call: TRBV12-5; j_call: TRBJ1-2; cdr3_aa: CASGLQDRWIRYTF
clone_size: -; v_call: TRBV6-5; j_call: TRBJ2-5; cdr3_aa: CASRPGQGRYAQYF
clone_size: once; v_call: TRBV19; j_call: TRBJ2-7; cdr3_aa: CASSPGASYEQYF
clone_size: -; v_call: TRBV6-6; j_call: TRBJ2-1; cdr3_aa: CASSSRGLKGNEQFF
clone_size: -; v_call: TRBV27; j_call: TRBJ2-1; cdr3_aa: CASSLRTSGNLNNEQFF
clone_size: -; v_call: TRBV21-1; j_call: TRBJ2-3; cdr3_aa: CASSSRQGGADTQYF
clone_size: -; v_call: TRBV6-5; j_call: TRBJ2-2; cdr3_aa: CASSRAGGPPGELFF
clone_size: -; v_call: TRBV5-4; j_call: TRBJ2-6; cdr3_aa: CASSLAGGGGANVLTF
clone_size: -; v_call: TRBV7-2; j_call: TRBJ2-1; cdr3_aa: CASSLTGTGYEQFF
clone_size: -; v_call: TRBV5-8; j_call: TRBJ2-3; cdr3_aa: CASSLTGMELNTQYF
clone_size: -; v_call: TRBV19; j_call: TRBJ2-2; cdr3_aa: CASCPRVNTGELFF
clone_size: -; v_call: TRBV5-1; j_call: TRBJ2-7; cdr3_aa: CASKGQGGYEQYF
clone_size: -; v_call: TRBV5-1; j_call: TRBJ2-7; cdr3_aa: CASSLVASGANYEQYF
clone_size: once; v_call: TRBV11-2; j_call: TRBJ2-1; cdr3_aa: CASRLPGLALYEQFF
clone_size: -; v_call: TRBV5-6; j_call: TRBJ2-3; cdr3_aa: CASSLLGTGKDTQYF
clone_size: -; v_call: TRBV19; j_call: TRBJ2-3; cdr3_aa: CASSILAEDTQYF
clone_size: -; v_call: TRBV5-1; j_call: TRBJ2-7; cdr3_aa: CASSFLPSGKYYEQYF
clone_size: -; v_call: TRBV7-3; j_call: TRBJ1-5; cdr3_aa: CASSQTGRSNQPQHF
clone_size: -; v_call: TRBV1; j_call: TRBJ2-3; cdr3_aa: CTSSQDGSETVNPRDTQYF
clone_size: -; v_call: TRBV28; j_call: TRBJ2-1; cdr3_aa: CASSLPHVTSGRASSYNEQFF
clone_size: once; v_call: TRBV9; j_call: TRBJ2-1; cdr3_aa: CASGLAGVGQFF
clone_size: -; v_call: TRBV7-2; j_call: TRBJ2-5; cdr3_aa: CASSGLAGQETQYF
clone_size: once; v_call: TRBV6-5; j_call: TRBJ2-7; cdr3_aa: CASSTGGNEQYF
clone_size: -; v_call: TRBV7-6; j_call: TRBJ2-3; cdr3_aa: CASSRMGQGTDTQYF
clone_size: -; v_call: TRBV7-2; j_call: TRBJ1-2; cdr3_aa: CASSLYGGNYGYTF
clone_size: -; v_call: TRBV5-6; j_call: TRBJ2-1; cdr3_aa: CASSWGPSGYNEQFF
clone_size: few; v_call: TRBV2; j_call: TRBJ2-2; cdr3_aa: CASSERLAGAANTGELFF
clone_size: -; v_call: TRBV29-1; j_call: TRBJ2-3; cdr3_aa: CSVASGSSDTQYF
clone_size: -; v_call: TRBV15; j_call: TRBJ2-1; cdr3_aa: CATMRDGSGRARYNEQFF
clone_size: -; v_call: TRBV4-3; j_call: TRBJ2-1; cdr3_aa: CASSQGLAGAPAQFF
clone_size: -; v_call: TRBV6-5; j_call: TRBJ1-1; cdr3_aa: CASSRDRRNTEAFF
clone_size: -; v_call: TRBV7-9; j_call: TRBJ2-4; cdr3_aa: CASSPAGQFKNIQYF
clone_size: -; v_call: TRBV27; j_call: TRBJ2-3; cdr3_aa: CASSRDAGGTDTQYF
clone_size: -; v_call: TRBV19; j_call: TRBJ2-7; cdr3_aa: CASRDNRGAYEQYF
clone_size: -; v_call: TRBV5-4; j_call: TRBJ2-1; cdr3_aa: CASSLEQGWGEQFF
clone_size: -; v_call: TRBV2; j_call: TRBJ2-1; cdr3_aa: CATQGLARTTEQFF
clone_size: -; v_call: TRBV28; j_call: TRBJ1-5; cdr3_aa: CASRPSIQPQHF
clone_size: -; v_call: TRBV5-6; j_call: TRBJ1-1; cdr3_aa: CASSSGQGAMSTEAFF